The 7 T cell receptor beta chains reported below all come from one sample, sequenced in a study of blood T cell repertoires in COVID-19. The assay was immunoSEQ multiplex PCR, and TCRdb's table has in-frame clones only and misses some. The sample contains approximately 190,000 clones, around 80% of which appear only once. The sample consisted of peripheral blood. The receptors were sampled from a human donor in a cohort sampled during active COVID-19.

CDR3: CASSLGLAGTLAKNIQYF. Written as DNA, the CDR3 is TGTGCCAGCTCACTAGGACTAGCGGGGACTCTAGCCAAAAACATTCAGTACTTC. J is TRBJ2-4 and V is TRBV18; 12 bases line up with TRBD2. Germline CDR1 is KGHSH and CDR2 is LQKENI. Trimming took 4 bases from V and 0 from J; bases not matched to a gene: 7. The CDR3 has 18 residues.

The chain recombines TRBV3-1 (or the pseudogene TRBV3-2) with TRBJ2-5, with 12 positions matching TRBD2. The CDR3 is 16 residues long. CDR1 LGHDT and CDR2 YNNKEL come from the germline V gene (reference sequence). V dropped 4 bases and J dropped 0; count of bases not matched to a gene: 3. CDR3 DNA: TGTGCCAGCAGCCCTTGGACTAGCGGGGACCAAGAGACCCAGTACTTC. Its protein product is CASSPWTSGDQETQYF.

This sequence joins TRBV11-3 and TRBJ2-2; 8 nucleotides match TRBD2. V gave up 5 bases and J gave up 0 bases; unmatched junction bases: 14. The length of the CDR3 is 19 residues. From germline, CDR1 is SGHNT and CDR2 YENEEA. Here the CDR3 reads CASSIKSGGKGPNTGELFF. CDR3 bases: TGTGCCAGCAGCATAAAAAGCGGGGGCAAAGGTCCGAACACCGGGGAGCTGTTTTTT.

The chain has TRBV6-5 and TRBJ2-2, with 11 bases aligning to TRBD2. This CDR3 is 15 amino acids long. Per germline, CDR1 MNHEY and CDR2 SVGAGI. The V segment lost 6 bases and the J segment 2 bases; nucleotides outside the gene matches: 2. CDR3 bases: TGTGCCAGCAGACTAGCGGGGGATAACACCGGGGAGCTGTTTTTT. This sequence encodes CASRLAGDNTGELFF.

The chain recombines TRBV5-1 with TRBJ2-7; a weak D match, TRBD1 (6 bases). The CDR3 is 14 amino acids. Trimming pared 4 bases from V and 2 bases from J, leaving 13 bases between. The germline V gene encodes CDR1 SGHRS and CDR2 YFSETQ. The CDR3 DNA reads as TGCGCCAGCAGCCAAACAGGGACGACCTACGAGCAGTACTTC. It translates to CASSQTGTTYEQYF. The variable domain in full, with the rest retrieved from reference TRBV5-1 and TRBJ2-7, is KAGVTQTPRYLIKTRGQQVTLSCSPISGHRSVSWYQQTPGQGLQFLFEYFSETQRNKGNFPGRFSGRQFSNSRSEMNVSTLELGDSALYLCASSQTGTTYEQYFGPGTRLTVT.

The V gene is TRBV9, the J gene TRBJ1-1; possibly TRBD1 for D (6 bases). V lost 0 bases to trimming and J lost 1 base, with 10 bases between them. This CDR3 region has 15 residues. Germline V lookup: CDR1 SGDLS, CDR2 YYNGEE. Written as DNA, the CDR3 is TGTGCCAGCAGCGTAGAACCACAGGGGAACACTGAAGCTTTCTTT. As protein: CASSVEPQGNTEAFF.

J is TRBJ1-3 and V is TRBV3-1 (or the pseudogene TRBV3-2); D possibly corresponds to TRBD1 (5 bases). V was trimmed by 10 bases and J by 4 bases, leaving 8 bases between them. Germline CDR1 LGHDT, CDR2 YNNKEL (reference sequence). The CDR3 extends over 11 amino acids. CDR3 DNA: TGTGCCACACAGGCGGGAAACACCATATATTTT. Protein product: CATQAGNTIYF.